The present TCR beta chain was sequenced within a study of a mutant IDH1 vaccine in newly diagnosed glioma. V lost 6 bases and J 2 bases, leaving 13 bases between the germline ends. Germline V gene lookup returns CDR1 MNHNS and CDR2 SASEGT. The CDR3 length is 14 residues. A few counts support this clone. What it binds is not known. Measured with immunoSEQ multiplex PCR; TCRdb has only the in-frame clones, and not every one. This sample has approximately 60,000 clones; roughly 74% occur once, and the top ten carry over 3.5%. Time point here: week 35, safety follow-up. Every vaccination contained 300 ug of the mutant IDH1 20-mer peptide and was paired with topical imiquimod.

The TCR was taken from a man in his fifties or sixties with glioma. V usage is TRBV6-1 and J usage is TRBJ1-1; possible D gene TRBD1, 5 bases. The sequencing here drew on PBMCs, taken from a glioma patient whose treatment included an IDH1 peptide vaccine. CDR3 in amino acids: CASRGDSYNTEAFF. DNA for the CDR3: TGTGCCAGCAGAGGAGACAGTTACAACACTGAAGCTTTCTTT.